These 3 T cell receptor beta chains originate from one sample sequenced in a study of CD8 T cells in ankylosing spondylitis. Their antigen targets remain unknown. Study-wide results and limits: Blood from ankylosing spondylitis patients appeared to carry a characteristic eight-variant TCR beta motif.

TCRdb re-derived calls from the 5' RACE reads in MiXCR, one entry per CDR3 protein. Of 700,000 to 1,000,000 distinct CDR3 sequences listed, 12% were seen once; the top ten hold roughly 0.51%. Input material: blood, either unsorted or a sorted T cell fraction (not recorded which). The receptors stem from a male donor with ankylosing spondylitis.

This clonotype was detected ten times or more. This chain uses TRBV4-3 with TRBJ1-1; D is undetermined. CDR1 is LGHNA, CDR2 YSLEER, per germline. This CDR3 has 14 residues. The germline V and J ends were trimmed by 1 base and 3 bases, with 9 bases remaining between them. CDR3 region: CASSQVRTDTEAFF. CDR3 coding DNA: TGCGCCAGCAGCCAAGTGCGGACGGACACTGAAGCTTTCTTT.

There are many counts of this clonotype. This sequence joins TRBV6-5 and TRBJ1-2, with D unclear. This CDR3 is 16 amino acids long. The V gene lost 2 bases and the J gene lost 4 bases, with 17 bases spanning the gap. The germline V gene encodes CDR1 MNHEY and CDR2 SVGAGI. The CDR3 DNA reads TGTGCCAGCAGTTACACCTCGAGGGCGCGGGGCTATGGCTACACCTTC. Amino acids: CASSYTSRARGYGYTF.

On this clonotype itself: The junction does not match germline at one end; this may be a read error. The V call is TRBV7-7, the J call TRBJ1-5; 8 bases agree with TRBD1. Germline lookup yields CDR1 SSHAT and CDR2 FNYEAQ (reference sequence). The CDR3 has 19 amino acids. The CDR3 nucleotides are TGTGCTAGCAGCTTAGGTATAGCGACAGGGGAATTCGGCAATCAGCCCCAGCATTTT. It codes for CASSLGIATGEFGNQPQHF. The variable domain in full, with the rest retrieved from reference TRBV7-7 and TRBJ1-5, is GAGVSQSPRYKVTKRGQDVTLRCDPISSHATLYWYQQALGQGPEFLTYFNYEAQPDKSGLPSDRFSAERPEGSISTLTIQRTEQRDSAMYRCASSLGIATGEFGNQPQHFGDGTRLSIL.